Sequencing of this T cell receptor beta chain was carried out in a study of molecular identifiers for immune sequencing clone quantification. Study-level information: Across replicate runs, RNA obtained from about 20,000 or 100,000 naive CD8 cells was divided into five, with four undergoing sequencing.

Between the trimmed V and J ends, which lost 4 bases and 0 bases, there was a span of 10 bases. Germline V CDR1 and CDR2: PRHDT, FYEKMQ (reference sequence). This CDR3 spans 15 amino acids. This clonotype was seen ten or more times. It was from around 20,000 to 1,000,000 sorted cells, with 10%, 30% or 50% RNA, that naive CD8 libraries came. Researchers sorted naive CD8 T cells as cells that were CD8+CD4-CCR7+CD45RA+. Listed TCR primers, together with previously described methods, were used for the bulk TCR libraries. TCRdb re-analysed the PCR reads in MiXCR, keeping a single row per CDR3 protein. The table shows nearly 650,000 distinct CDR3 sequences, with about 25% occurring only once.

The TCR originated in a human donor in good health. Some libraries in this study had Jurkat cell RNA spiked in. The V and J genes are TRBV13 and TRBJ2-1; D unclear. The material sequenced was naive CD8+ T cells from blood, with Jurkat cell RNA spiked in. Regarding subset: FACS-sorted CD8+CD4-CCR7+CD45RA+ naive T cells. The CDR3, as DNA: TGTGCCAGCAGCTGGCCCGGCGACTCCTACAATGAGCAGTTCTTC. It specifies CASSWPGDSYNEQFF.